Listed here are 21 T cell receptor beta chains from one sample, sequenced in a study of spatial heterogeneity in lung cancer. Time point indicated: sample taken at primary tumor resection. TCRdb re-derived calls from the 5' RACE reads in MiXCR, one entry per CDR3 protein. Among approximately 40,000 distinct CDR3 sequences listed, roughly 13% were seen once. Sample: PBMCs, taken at surgery. These TCRs come from a male donor with early-stage non-small cell lung cancer.

This clonotype was seen a handful of times. V and J are TRBV3-1 and TRBJ1-6; TRBD1 aligns across 7 bases. The CDR3 runs 15 residues. Per germline, CDR1 LGHDT and CDR2 YNNKEL (reference sequence). The V segment lost 4 bases and the J segment 6 bases; nucleotides outside the gene matches: 6. CDR3 sequence: CASSPYGQVNSPLHF. The CDR3, as DNA: TGTGCCAGCAGCCCATATGGACAGGTTAATTCACCCCTCCACTTT.

Details on this clonotype: The CDR3 end shows no conserved phenylalanine or tryptophan, and so a read error is likely. This chain connects TRBV4-3 to TRBJ2-1; 7 bases match TRBD2. CDR3 length: 17 residues. The junction had 12 bases not matched to a gene; V was cut back by 0 bases and J by 7 bases. Germline CDR1 is LGHNA and CDR2 is YSLEER. CDR3 sequence: CASSQDLGVAGRNEQFS. DNA of the CDR3: TGCGCCAGCAGCCAAGATCTGGGGGTAGCGGGCAGGAATGAGCAGTTCTCC.

This clonotype was seen only a few times. The chain has TRBV3-1 and TRBJ2-7; 7 bases line up with TRBD1. The J segment lost 3 bases and the V segment lost 4 bases, leaving 6 bases of the junction unmatched. Per the germline V gene, CDR1 is LGHDT and CDR2 is YNNKEL (reference sequence). CDR3 length equals 14 residues. The DNA for the CDR3 is TGTGCCAGCAGCCGAGGGACAGTAGTCTACGAGCAGTACTTC. This encodes CASSRGTVVYEQYF.

This clonotype was observed a few times. This chain connects TRBV20-1 to TRBJ1-5; no firm D call. Germline V gene data show CDR1 as DFQATT and CDR2 as SNEGSKA (reference sequence). Trimming took off 3 bases at V and 4 bases at J, with 13 bases between the two ends. This CDR3 is built from 14 residues. This CDR3 is CSARIGDRNQPQHF. The CDR3 DNA follows: TGCAGTGCTAGGATCGGGGATAGGAATCAGCCCCAGCATTTT.

This clonotype turned up a few times. The chain has TRBV15 and TRBJ2-4; 12 nucleotides match TRBD1. Germline V gives CDR1 LNHNV, CDR2 YYDKDF (reference sequence). The CDR3 loop spans 16 amino acids. V lost 5 bases to trimming and J lost 4 bases; unmatched junction nucleotides: 6. The DNA of the CDR3 is TGTGCCACCAGCGGCGGGGACAGGGGGCTTAAAAACATTCAGTACTTC. Residues: CATSGGDRGLKNIQYF. Full variable domain (missing parts from reference TRBV15 and TRBJ2-4): DAMVIQNPRYQVTQFGKPVTLSCSQTLNHNVMYWYQQKSSQAPKLLFHYYDKDFNNEADTPDNFQSRRPNTSFCFLDIRSPGLGDTAMYLCATSGGDRGLKNIQYFGAGTRLSVL.

In its sample, this clonotype was seen once. Given a much more abundant clone one base away, this may be a read error. The gene calls are TRBV10-3 and TRBJ1-2, with D unclear. V was trimmed by 4 bases and J by 4 bases, leaving 10 bases between them. The CDR3 consists of 13 residues. The germline V gene encodes CDR1 ENHRY and CDR2 SYGVKD. Here the CDR3 reads CAISGNISYGYTF. CDR3 bases: TGTGCCATCAGTGGGAACATCTCCTATGGCTACACCTTC.

The genes are TRBV7-8 and TRBJ1-5, with TRBD1 as a possible D gene (6 bases). Germline V CDR1 and CDR2: SGHVS, FQNEAQ. V lost 5 bases and J 6 bases, leaving 14 bases between the germline ends. The CDR3 contains 14 residues. Here the CDR3 DNA reads TGTGCCAGCAGCCAGAATGGGGGGCCTCAGCCCCAGCATTTT. As protein: CASSQNGGPQPQHF.

A few counts support this clonotype. The gene calls are TRBV7-8 and TRBJ2-5; perhaps D is TRBD1 or TRBD2 (5 bases each). From germline, CDR1 is SGHVS and CDR2 FQNEAQ. The germline V and J ends were trimmed by 4 bases and 8 bases, with 17 bases remaining between them. The CDR3 is made up of 14 amino acids. The CDR3 spells CASSSAVGRLTQYF. The CDR3 region has the DNA TGTGCCAGCAGCTCGGCTGTGGGACGCCTTACCCAGTACTTC. Looking up the rest from reference TRBV7-8 and TRBJ2-5 gives the full variable domain: GAGVSQSPRYKVAKRGQDVALRCDPISGHVSLFWYQQALGQGPEFLTYFQNEAQLDKSGLPSDRFFAERPEGSVSTLKIQRTQQEDSAVYLCASSSAVGRLTQYFGPGTRLLVL.

This chain joins TRBV12-3 or TRBV12-4 and TRBJ2-3; D tentatively reads TRBD1 or TRBD2 (5 bases each). The CDR3 runs to 13 residues. Trimming stripped 7 bases from V and 1 base from J, with 9 bases between. CDR3 coding DNA: TGTGCCAGCACTCGGGACCGCACAGATACGCAGTATTTT. Its protein product is CASTRDRTDTQYF.

This clonotype came up a few times. The chain combines TRBV6-5 with TRBJ2-3; D is uncertain. This CDR3 has 13 residues. Germline lookup yields CDR1 MNHEY and CDR2 SVGAGI. V was cut by 6 bases and J by 0 bases, with 7 bases left in between. The CDR3 nucleotides read TGTGCCAGCAGAAAGGACAGCACAGATACGCAGTATTTT. Translated, it gives CASRKDSTDTQYF.

In this sample, this clonotype turned up many times. This rearrangement joins TRBV5-5 to TRBJ2-7, with TRBD2 identical over 9 bases. With V trimmed by 0 bases and J by 3 bases, 1 base remained unmatched. The CDR3 is 14 amino acids. The germline gives CDR1 SGHKS, CDR2 YYEKEE (reference sequence). This CDR3 is CASSLGLADYEQYF. The DNA for the CDR3 is TGTGCCAGCAGCTTGGGACTAGCGGACTACGAGCAGTACTTC.

The chain is built from TRBV4-2 and TRBJ2-2, with TRBD2 matching 10 bases. After removal of 2 bases from V and 7 bases from J, the junction contained 10 bases not matched to a gene. The CDR3 contains 17 residues. The germline V gene has CDR1 LGHNA and CDR2 YNFKEQ. This CDR3 is CASSQLLAGGDSGELFF. The CDR3 nucleotides are TGTGCCAGCAGCCAACTTTTAGCGGGGGGAGACAGCGGGGAGCTGTTTTTT.

This clonotype appeared many times. The chain has TRBV9 and TRBJ1-2; 7 bases match TRBD1. CDR3 length: 13 residues. The V gene end was trimmed by 0 bases and the J gene end by 7 bases; junction bases not matched to a gene: 3. The germline V gene has CDR1 SGDLS and CDR2 YYNGEE. CDR3 DNA sequence: TGTGCCAGCAGCGTAGGACAGGGAGGTGGCTACACCTTC. Translating gives CASSVGQGGGYTF.

The chain links TRBV28 to TRBJ2-2; TRBD1 aligns across 12 bases. The CDR3 covers 16 residues. V lost 2 bases and J lost 7; bases outside the gene matches: 5. Germline V gives CDR1 MDHEN, CDR2 SYDVKM. This CDR3 is CASSLAGQGAGGELFF. CDR3 DNA: TGTGCCAGCAGTTTAGCGGGACAGGGGGCCGGCGGGGAGCTGTTTTTT.

The rearrangement links TRBV7-9 to TRBJ1-1; D is ambiguous. V was pared by 1 base and J by 8 bases, with 11 bases between. The CDR3 loop spans 13 amino acids. CDR1 and CDR2 (germline): SEHNR, FQNEAQ (reference sequence). CDR3 protein: CASSLGAEIEAFF. DNA for the CDR3: TGTGCCAGCAGCTTAGGCGCGGAGATAGAAGCTTTCTTT.

The V gene is TRBV7-2, the J gene TRBJ1-2; D may be TRBD1 (5 bases). CDR3 length equals 20 residues. The germline V gene has CDR1 SGHTA and CDR2 FQGNSA. V was clipped by 5 bases and J by 1 base, with 29 bases between them. The CDR3 loop reads CASSTRLGQPSLQINYGYTF. The CDR3 DNA sequence: TGTGCCAGCAGCACGAGATTGGGGCAACCATCCCTCCAGATTAACTATGGCTACACCTTC.

This clonotype was seen many times. The genes are TRBV7-3 and TRBJ2-5, with a tentative D call TRBD1 (5 bases). Per the germline V gene, CDR1 is SGHTA and CDR2 is FQGTGA. Trimming removed 2 bases from V and 4 bases from J, with 8 bases in between. The CDR3 loop spans 13 amino acids. The CDR3 here is CASSLSGRETQYF. The CDR3 region has the DNA TGTGCCAGCAGCTTATCAGGGCGAGAGACCCAGTACTTC.

This clonotype was found many times. Its ends do not fully match the called genes, so a read error is possible. The V and J genes are TRBV7-2 and TRBJ2-3, with D hard to call. Germline-derived CDR1 and CDR2 are SGHTA and FQGNSA. The CDR3 is 9 amino acids. The CDR3 region has the DNA TGTGCCAGCAGCCTCCCAGGTGGATTT. Translated, it gives CASSLPGGF.

In this sample, this clonotype turned up many times. The chain uses TRBV5-1 and TRBJ2-5, with a weak D call TRBD2 (6 bases). The CDR3 contains 14 residues. Germline V gives CDR1 SGHRS, CDR2 YFSETQ. Trimming pared 0 bases from V and 5 bases from J, leaving 11 bases between. CDR3 region: CASSLVGGEETQYF. CDR3 coding DNA: TGCGCCAGCAGCTTGGTTGGAGGGGAGGAGACCCAGTACTTC.

This clonotype was counted many times. V usage is TRBV7-2 and J usage is TRBJ1-1, with D possibly TRBD1 on 6 matching bases. Germline assignment: CDR1 SGHTA and CDR2 FQGNSA. Trimming took 4 bases from V and 3 from J, leaving 9 bases between them. The CDR3 has 13 residues. The CDR3 here is CASSSTGYTEAFF. The DNA of the CDR3 is TGTGCCAGCAGCTCTACAGGGTACACTGAAGCTTTCTTT.

This clonotype was counted only a few times. The rearrangement joins TRBV2 to TRBJ1-5, with 7 positions matching TRBD1. V shed 6 bases and J 4 bases; nucleotides not matched to a gene: 12. Per the germline V gene, CDR1 is SNHLY and CDR2 is FYNNEI. CDR3 length equals 16 residues. The CDR3 DNA follows: TGTGCCAGCAGCGCCGACAGGGACCAGACAAATCAGCCCCAGCATTTT. Protein product: CASSADRDQTNQPQHF.